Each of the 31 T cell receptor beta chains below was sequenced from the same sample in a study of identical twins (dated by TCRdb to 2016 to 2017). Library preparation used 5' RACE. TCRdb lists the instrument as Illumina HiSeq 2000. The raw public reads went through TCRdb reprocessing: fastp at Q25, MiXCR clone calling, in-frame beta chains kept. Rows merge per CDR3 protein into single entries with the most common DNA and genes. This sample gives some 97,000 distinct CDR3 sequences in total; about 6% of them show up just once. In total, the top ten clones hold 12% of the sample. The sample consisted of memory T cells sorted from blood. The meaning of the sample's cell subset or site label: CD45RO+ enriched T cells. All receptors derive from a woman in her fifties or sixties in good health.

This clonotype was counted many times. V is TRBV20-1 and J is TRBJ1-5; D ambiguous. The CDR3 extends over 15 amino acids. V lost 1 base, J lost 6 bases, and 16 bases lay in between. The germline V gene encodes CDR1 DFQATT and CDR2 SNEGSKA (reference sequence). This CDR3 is CSARAGVGESQPQHF. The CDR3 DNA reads TGCAGTGCTAGAGCTGGAGTAGGCGAAAGTCAGCCCCAGCATTTT.

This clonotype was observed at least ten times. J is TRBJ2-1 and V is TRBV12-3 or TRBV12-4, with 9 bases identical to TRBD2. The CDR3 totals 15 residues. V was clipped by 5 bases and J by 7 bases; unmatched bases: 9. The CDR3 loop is CASSPSGTLGNEQFF. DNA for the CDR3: TGTGCCAGCAGTCCTAGCGGGACCTTGGGGAATGAGCAGTTCTTC.

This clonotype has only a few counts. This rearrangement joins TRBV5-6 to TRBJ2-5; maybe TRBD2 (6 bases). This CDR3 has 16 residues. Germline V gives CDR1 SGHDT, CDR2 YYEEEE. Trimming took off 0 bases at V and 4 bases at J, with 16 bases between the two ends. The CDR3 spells CASSLAPGVMRETQYF. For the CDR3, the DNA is TGTGCCAGCAGCTTGGCACCGGGAGTCATGAGAGAGACCCAGTACTTC.

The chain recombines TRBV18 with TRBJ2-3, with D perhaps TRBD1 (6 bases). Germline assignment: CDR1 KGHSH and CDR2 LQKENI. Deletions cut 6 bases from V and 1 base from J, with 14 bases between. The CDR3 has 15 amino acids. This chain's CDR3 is CASSMTQGRTDTQYF. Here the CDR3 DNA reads TGTGCCAGCTCGATGACACAGGGCCGCACAGATACGCAGTATTTT. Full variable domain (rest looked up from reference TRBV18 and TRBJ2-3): NAGVMQNPRHLVRRRGQEARLRCSPMKGHSHVYWYRQLPEEGLKFMVYLQKENIIDESGMPKERFSAEFPKEGPSILRIQQVVRGDSAAYFCASSMTQGRTDTQYFGPGTRLTVL.

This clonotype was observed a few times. Here the CDR3 reads CAISELGTTNPKDNDEQFF. The CDR3 DNA reads TGTGCCATCAGTGAGTTGGGGACTACCAATCCAAAGGACAACGATGAGCAGTTCTTC. The J gene is TRBJ2-1, the V gene TRBV10-3; 7 bases match TRBD2. V lost 1 base, J lost 8 bases, and 20 bases stayed unmatched. Germline V gives CDR1 ENHRY, CDR2 SYGVKD. This CDR3 is built from 19 residues.

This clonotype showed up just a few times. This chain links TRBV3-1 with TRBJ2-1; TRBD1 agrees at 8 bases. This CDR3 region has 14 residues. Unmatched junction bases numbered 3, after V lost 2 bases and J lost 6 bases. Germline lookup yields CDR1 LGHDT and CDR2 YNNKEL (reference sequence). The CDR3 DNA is TGTGCCAGCAGCCAATTGACAGGGGCCAATGAGCAGTTCTTC. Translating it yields CASSQLTGANEQFF.

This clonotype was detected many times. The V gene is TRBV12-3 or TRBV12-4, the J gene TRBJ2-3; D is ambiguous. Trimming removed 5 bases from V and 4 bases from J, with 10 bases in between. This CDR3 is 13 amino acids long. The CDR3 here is CASSLDTADTQYF. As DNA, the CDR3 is TGTGCCAGCAGTCTAGACACAGCAGATACGCAGTATTTT.

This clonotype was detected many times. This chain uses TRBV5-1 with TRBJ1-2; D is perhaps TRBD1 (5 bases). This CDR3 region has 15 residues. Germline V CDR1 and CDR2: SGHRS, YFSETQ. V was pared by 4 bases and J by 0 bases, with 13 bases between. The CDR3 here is CASSIRDDPNYGYTF. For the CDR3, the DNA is TGCGCCAGCAGCATACGGGACGACCCTAACTATGGCTACACCTTC.

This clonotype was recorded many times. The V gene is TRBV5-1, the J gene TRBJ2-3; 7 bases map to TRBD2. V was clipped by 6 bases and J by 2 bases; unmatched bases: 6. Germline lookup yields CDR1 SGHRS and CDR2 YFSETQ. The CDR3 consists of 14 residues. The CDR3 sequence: CASKLAFVTDTQYF. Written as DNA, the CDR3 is TGCGCCAGCAAACTAGCGTTTGTCACAGATACGCAGTATTTT.

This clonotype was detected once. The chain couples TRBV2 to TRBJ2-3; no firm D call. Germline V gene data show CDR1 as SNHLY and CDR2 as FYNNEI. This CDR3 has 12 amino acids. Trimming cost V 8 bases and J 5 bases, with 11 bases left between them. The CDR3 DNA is TGTGCCAGCCGACTGGTAGGAGATACGCAGTATTTT. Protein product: CASRLVGDTQYF.

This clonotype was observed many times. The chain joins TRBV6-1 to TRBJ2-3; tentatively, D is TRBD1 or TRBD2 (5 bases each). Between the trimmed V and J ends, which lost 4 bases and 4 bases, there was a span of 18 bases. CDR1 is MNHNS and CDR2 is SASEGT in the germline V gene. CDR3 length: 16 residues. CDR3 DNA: TGTGCCAGCAGTGGAGAGGGGCGGATTTGGGCAGATACGCAGTATTTT. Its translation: CASSGEGRIWADTQYF.

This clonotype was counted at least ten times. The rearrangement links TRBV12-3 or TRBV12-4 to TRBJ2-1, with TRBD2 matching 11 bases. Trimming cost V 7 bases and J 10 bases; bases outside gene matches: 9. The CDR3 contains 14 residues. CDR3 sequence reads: CASTNPGTSGEQFF. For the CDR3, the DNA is TGTGCCAGCACGAACCCGGGGACTAGCGGAGAGCAGTTCTTC.

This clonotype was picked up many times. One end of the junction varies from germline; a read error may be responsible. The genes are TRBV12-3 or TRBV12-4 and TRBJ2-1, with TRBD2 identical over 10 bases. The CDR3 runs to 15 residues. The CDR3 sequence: CASSLAGALHNEQFF. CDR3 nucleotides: TGTGCCAGCAGTCTAGCGGGAGCTCTCCACAATGAGCAGTTCTTC.

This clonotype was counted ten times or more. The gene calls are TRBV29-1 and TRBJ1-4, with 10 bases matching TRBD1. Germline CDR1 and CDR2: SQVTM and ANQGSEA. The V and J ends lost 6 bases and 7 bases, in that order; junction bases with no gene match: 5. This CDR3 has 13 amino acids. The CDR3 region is CSVRQGAREKLFF. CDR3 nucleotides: TGCAGCGTCCGACAGGGGGCCCGTGAAAAACTGTTTTTT.

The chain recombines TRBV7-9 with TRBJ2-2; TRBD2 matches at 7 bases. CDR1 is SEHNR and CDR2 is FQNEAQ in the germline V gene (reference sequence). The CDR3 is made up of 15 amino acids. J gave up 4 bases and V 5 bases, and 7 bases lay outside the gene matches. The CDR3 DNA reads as TGTGCCAGCAGCCCCGGGGGGTTCGGCACCGGGGAGCTGTTTTTT. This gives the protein CASSPGGFGTGELFF.

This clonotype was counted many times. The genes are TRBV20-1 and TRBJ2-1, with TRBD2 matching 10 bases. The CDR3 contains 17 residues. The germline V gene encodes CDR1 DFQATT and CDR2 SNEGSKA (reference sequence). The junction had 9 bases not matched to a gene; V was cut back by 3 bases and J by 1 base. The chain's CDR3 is CSARAPGAGGSYNEQFF. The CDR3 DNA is TGCAGTGCTAGGGCCCCGGGAGCGGGAGGGTCCTACAATGAGCAGTTCTTC.

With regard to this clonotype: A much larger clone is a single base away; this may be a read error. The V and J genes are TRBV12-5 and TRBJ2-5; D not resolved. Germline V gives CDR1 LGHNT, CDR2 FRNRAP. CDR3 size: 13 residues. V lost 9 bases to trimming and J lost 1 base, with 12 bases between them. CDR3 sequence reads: CASETDFQETQYF. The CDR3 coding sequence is TGTGCTAGCGAAACAGACTTCCAAGAGACCCAGTACTTC. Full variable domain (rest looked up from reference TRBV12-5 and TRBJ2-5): DARVTQTPRHKVTEMGQEVTMRCQPILGHNTVFWYRQTMMQGLELLAYFRNRAPLDDSGMPKDRFSAEMPDATLATLKIQPSEPRDSAVYFCASETDFQETQYFGPGTRLLVL.

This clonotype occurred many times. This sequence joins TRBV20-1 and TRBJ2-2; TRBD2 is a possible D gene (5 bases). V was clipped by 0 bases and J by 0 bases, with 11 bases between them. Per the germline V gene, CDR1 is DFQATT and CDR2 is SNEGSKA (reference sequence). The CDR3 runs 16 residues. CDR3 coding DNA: TGCAGTGCTAGAGATCGAGAGGGATCGAACACCGGGGAGCTGTTTTTT. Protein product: CSARDREGSNTGELFF.

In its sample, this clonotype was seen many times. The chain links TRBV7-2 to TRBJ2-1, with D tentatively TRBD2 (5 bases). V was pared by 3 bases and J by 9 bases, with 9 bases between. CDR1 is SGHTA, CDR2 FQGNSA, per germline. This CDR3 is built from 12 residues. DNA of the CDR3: TGTGCCAGCAGCTTGCGGGCGGTTGAGCAGTTCTTC. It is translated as CASSLRAVEQFF. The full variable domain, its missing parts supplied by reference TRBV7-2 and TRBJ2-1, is GAGVSQSPSNKVTEKGKDVELRCDPISGHTALYWYRQSLGQGLEFLIYFQGNSAPDKSGLPSDRFSAERTGGSVSTLTIQRTQQEDSAVYLCASSLRAVEQFFGPGTRLTVL.

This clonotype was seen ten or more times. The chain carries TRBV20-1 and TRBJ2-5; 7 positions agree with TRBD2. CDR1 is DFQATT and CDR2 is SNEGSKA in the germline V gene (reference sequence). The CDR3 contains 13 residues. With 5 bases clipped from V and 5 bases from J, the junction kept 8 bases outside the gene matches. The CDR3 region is CSAGGGEQETQYF. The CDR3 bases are TGCAGTGCTGGGGGGGGGGAGCAGGAGACCCAGTACTTC.

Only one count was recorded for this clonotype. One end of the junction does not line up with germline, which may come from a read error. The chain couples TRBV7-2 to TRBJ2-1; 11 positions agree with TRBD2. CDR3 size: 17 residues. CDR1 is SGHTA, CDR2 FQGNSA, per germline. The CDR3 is CARSLRLVTSGKNEQFF. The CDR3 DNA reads TGTGCCAGAAGCTTAAGGCTCGTGACTAGCGGGAAGAATGAGCAGTTCTTC.

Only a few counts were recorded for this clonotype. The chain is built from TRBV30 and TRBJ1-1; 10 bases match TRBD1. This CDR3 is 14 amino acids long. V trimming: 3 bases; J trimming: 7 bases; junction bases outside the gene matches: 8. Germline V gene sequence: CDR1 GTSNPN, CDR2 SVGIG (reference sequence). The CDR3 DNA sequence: TGTGCCTGGAGGTTCAGGGACAGGGGTGATGAAGCTTTCTTT. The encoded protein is CAWRFRDRGDEAFF.

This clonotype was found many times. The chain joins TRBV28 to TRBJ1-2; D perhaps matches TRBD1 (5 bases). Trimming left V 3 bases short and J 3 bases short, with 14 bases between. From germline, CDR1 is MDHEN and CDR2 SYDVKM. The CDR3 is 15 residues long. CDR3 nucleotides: TGTGCCAGCAGTTTGTCCGGGACGGATTACTATGGCTACACCTTC. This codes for CASSLSGTDYYGYTF.

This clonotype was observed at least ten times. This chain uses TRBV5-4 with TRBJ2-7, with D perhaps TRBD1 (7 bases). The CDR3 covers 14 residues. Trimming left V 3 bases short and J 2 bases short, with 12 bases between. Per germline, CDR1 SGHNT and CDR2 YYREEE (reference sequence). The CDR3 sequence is CASSSGDSPYEQYF. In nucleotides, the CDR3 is TGTGCCAGCAGCTCGGGGGACAGTCCCTACGAGCAGTACTTC. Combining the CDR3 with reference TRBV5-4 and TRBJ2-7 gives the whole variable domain ETGVTQSPTHLIKTRGQQVTLRCSSQSGHNTVSWYQQALGQGPQFIFQYYREEENGRGNFPPRFSGLQFPNYSSELNVNALELDDSALYLCASSSGDSPYEQYFGPGTRLTVT.

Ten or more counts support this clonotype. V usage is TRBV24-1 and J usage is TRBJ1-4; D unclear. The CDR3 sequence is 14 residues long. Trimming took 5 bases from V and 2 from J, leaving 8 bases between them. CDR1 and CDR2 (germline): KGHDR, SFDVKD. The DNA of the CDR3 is TGTGCCACCAGTGTGGGGTTGACTAATGAAAAACTGTTTTTT. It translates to CATSVGLTNEKLFF.

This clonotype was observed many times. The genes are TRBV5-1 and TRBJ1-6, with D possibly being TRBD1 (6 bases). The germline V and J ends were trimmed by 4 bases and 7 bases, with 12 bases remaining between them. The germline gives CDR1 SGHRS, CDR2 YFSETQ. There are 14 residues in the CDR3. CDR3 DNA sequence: TGCGCCAGCAGCGCCGGGACACTCAATTCACCCCTCCACTTT. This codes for CASSAGTLNSPLHF.

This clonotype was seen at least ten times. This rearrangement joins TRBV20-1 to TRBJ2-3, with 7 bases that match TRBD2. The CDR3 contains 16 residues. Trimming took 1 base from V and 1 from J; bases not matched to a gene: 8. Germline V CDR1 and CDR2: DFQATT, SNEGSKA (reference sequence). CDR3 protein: CSARAVGGRGTDTQYF. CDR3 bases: TGCAGTGCTAGAGCTGTAGGAGGGAGGGGCACAGATACGCAGTATTTT.

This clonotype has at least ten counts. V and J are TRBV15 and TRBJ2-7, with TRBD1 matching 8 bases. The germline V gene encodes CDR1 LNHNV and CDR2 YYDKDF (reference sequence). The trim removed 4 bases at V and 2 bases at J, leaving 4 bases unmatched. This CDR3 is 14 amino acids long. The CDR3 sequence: CATSNPGQAYEQYF. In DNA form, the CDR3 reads TGTGCCACCAGCAACCCGGGACAGGCCTACGAGCAGTACTTC.

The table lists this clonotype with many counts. In DNA form, the CDR3 reads TGTGCCACCAGTGACCGGGACAGGGGGTCGCGGCGCCAAGGCTACACCTTC. As protein: CATSDRDRGSRRQGYTF. V usage is TRBV24-1 and J usage is TRBJ1-2; 11 bases are shared with TRBD1. This CDR3 has 17 amino acids. Germline lookup yields CDR1 KGHDR and CDR2 SFDVKD. Trimming took 4 bases from V and 8 from J; bases not matched to a gene: 14.

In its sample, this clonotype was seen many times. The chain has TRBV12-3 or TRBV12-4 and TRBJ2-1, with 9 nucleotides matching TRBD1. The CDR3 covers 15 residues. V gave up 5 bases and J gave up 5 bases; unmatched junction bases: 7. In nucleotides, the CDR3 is TGTGCCAGCAGTCCGAGACAGGGGGACCACAATGAGCAGTTCTTC. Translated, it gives CASSPRQGDHNEQFF.

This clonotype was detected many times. CDR3 region: CASSFYSGPDTQYF. CDR3 bases: TGTGCCAGCAGCTTCTACAGTGGCCCTGATACGCAGTATTTT. This chain connects TRBV5-5 to TRBJ2-3; D not certain. The CDR3 runs 14 residues. The V gene's germline CDR1 is SGHKS and CDR2 YYEKEE (reference sequence). V gave up 2 bases and J gave up 6 bases, with 13 bases separating them.